Below, one T cell receptor (beta chain) is given with its context. What it recognizes is unknown. CDR1 is MGHDK and CDR2 is SYGVNS in the germline V gene. The CDR3 is 15 residues long. J gave up 0 bases and V 4 bases, and 4 bases lay outside the gene matches. A single record per CDR3 protein comes from TCRdb applying MiXCR to the reads. This table holds tens of thousands of distinct CDR3 sequences, 20% to 25% found once. These data belong to a study of T cell repertoires in cytomegalovirus infection. The V and J genes are TRBV25-1 and TRBJ1-1, with 8 bases aligning to TRBD1. The sequenced sample consisted of PBMCs, sequenced either directly or after in vitro stimulation (not recorded which). This clonotype was sampled from a human donor in good health (CMV status not recorded). Some clones in this sample may be carry-over from other donors' samples. CDR3 DNA sequence: TGTGCCAGCAGTGCCCGGACAGGGATGAACACTGAAGCTTTCTTT. Translated, it gives CASSARTGMNTEAFF.